The sequence of this TCR beta chain was determined in a study of T cell repertoires in aging, cancer and after chemotherapy. General study results and limits: In healthy donors, age-related TCR diversity loss mainly reflected lost richness. Compared with age-matched healthy donors, untreated hematological or solid cancer patients showed higher blood TCR clonality.

About this clonotype: Its antigen is undetermined.

Multiplex touch-down PCR with TRB-A/B primers amplified rearranged V-D-J TRB sequences. TCRdb reanalysed the multiplex PCR reads using MiXCR and keeps one entry per CDR3 protein. Here the sample spans around 9,000 distinct CDR3 sequences, 35% to 50% being singletons. TCR beta rearrangements were amplified from peripheral blood genomic DNA. V shed 6 bases and J 4 bases; nucleotides not matched to a gene: 9. Germline CDR1 MNHNY, CDR2 SVGAGI (reference sequence). The CDR3 runs 15 residues. V gene TRBV6-6 combines with J gene TRBJ2-1, with TRBD2 matching over 7 bases. Sequences were obtained from blood. This TCR derives from a human donor with a solid tumor. The CDR3 region is CASSRGEAGYNEQFF. The CDR3, as DNA: TGTGCCAGCAGCCGGGGGGAAGCGGGATACAATGAGCAGTTCTTC.